This TCR beta chain was captured in a study of blood T cell repertoires in COVID-19. Turning to the study itself: Samples came from the United States, Italy and Spain, spanning acute and convalescent COVID-19.

The CDR3 runs to 16 residues. The V gene end was trimmed by 6 bases and the J gene end by 2 bases; junction bases not matched to a gene: 6. Germline CDR1 reads LGHNT; CDR2 reads FRNRAP. TCRdb keeps only in-frame clones here, not all; method: immunoSEQ multiplex PCR. The repertoire consists of hundreds of thousands of clones, with over 75% occurring once and the leading ten covering about 4.2%. This clone occurred a few times. Sequencing was done on a sample of PBMCs or T cells enriched from blood (not recorded which). The TCR was taken from a man aged 25-40 years who had recovered from COVID-19. The rearrangement links TRBV12-5 to TRBJ2-5, with TRBD2 matching over 13 bases. This CDR3 reads CASGPGLAGIQETQYF. The CDR3 nucleotides are TGTGCTAGTGGACCGGGACTAGCGGGAATTCAAGAGACCCAGTACTTC.